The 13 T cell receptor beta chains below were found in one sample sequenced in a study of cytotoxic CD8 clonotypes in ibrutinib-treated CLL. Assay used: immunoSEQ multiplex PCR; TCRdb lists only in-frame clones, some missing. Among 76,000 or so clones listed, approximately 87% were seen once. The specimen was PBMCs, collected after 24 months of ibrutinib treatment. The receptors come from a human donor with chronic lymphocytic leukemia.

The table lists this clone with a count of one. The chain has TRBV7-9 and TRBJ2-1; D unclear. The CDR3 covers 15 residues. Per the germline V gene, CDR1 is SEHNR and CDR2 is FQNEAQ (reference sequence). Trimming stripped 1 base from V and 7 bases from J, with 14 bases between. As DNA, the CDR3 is TGTGCCAGCAGCTTAGACAACATCCCCTCAAATGAGCAGTTCTTC. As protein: CASSLDNIPSNEQFF.

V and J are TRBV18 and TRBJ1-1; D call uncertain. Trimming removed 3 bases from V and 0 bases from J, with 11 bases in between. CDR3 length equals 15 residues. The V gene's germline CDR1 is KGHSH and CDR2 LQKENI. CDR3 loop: CASSPIDGLNTEAFF. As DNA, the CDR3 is TGTGCCAGCTCACCCATCGACGGCCTGAACACTGAAGCTTTCTTT.

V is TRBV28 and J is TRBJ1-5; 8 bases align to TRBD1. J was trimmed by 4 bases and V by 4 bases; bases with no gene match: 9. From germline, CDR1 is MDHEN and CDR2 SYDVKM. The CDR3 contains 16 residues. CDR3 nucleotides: TGTGCCAGCAGTTCACCGGGACAGGAGATTAATCAGCCCCAGCATTTT. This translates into CASSSPGQEINQPQHF. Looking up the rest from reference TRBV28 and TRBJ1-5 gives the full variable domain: DVKVTQSSRYLVKRTGEKVFLECVQDMDHENMFWYRQDPGLGLRLIYFSYDVKMKEKGDIPEGYSVSREKKERFSLILESASTNQTSMYLCASSSPGQEINQPQHFGDGTRLSIL.

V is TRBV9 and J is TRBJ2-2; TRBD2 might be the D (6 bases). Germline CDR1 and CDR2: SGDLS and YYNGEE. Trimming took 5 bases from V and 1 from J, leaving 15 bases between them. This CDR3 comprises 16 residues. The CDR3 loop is CASSRRDSVNTGELFF. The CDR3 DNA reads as TGTGCCAGCAGTCGCCGGGACTCAGTGAACACCGGGGAGCTGTTTTTT.

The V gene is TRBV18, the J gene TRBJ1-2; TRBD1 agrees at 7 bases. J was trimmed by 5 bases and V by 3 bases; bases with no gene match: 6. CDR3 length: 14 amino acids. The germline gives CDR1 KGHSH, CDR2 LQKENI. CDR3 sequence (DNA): TGTGCCAGCTCACCTCCGACAGGGTTATATGGCTACACCTTC. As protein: CASSPPTGLYGYTF.

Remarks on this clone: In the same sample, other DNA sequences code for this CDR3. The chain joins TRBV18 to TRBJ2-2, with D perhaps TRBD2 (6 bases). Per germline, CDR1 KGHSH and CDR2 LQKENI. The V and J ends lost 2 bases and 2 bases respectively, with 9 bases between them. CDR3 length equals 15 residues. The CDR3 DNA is TGTGCCAGCTCACCATCTAGCGTCAACACCGGGGAGCTGTTTTTT. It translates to CASSPSSVNTGELFF.

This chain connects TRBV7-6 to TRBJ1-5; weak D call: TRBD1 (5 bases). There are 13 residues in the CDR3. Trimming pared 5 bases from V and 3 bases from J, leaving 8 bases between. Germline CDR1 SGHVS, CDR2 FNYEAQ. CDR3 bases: TGTGCCAGCAGCCGGACAACCAATCAGCCCCAGCATTTT. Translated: CASSRTTNQPQHF.

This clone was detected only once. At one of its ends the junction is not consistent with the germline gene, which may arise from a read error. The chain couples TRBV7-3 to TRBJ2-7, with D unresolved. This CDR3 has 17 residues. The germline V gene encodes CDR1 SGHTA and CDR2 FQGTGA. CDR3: CARSYPWSSPTSYEQYF. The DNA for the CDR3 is TGTGCCAGAAGCTACCCGTGGTCCAGTCCTACTTCTTACGAGCAGTACTTC.

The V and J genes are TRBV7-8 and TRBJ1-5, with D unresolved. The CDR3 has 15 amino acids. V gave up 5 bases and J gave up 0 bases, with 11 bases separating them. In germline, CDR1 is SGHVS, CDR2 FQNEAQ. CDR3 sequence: CASSPQRFSNQPQHF. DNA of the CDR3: TGTGCCAGCAGCCCACAGAGATTTAGCAATCAGCCCCAGCATTTT.

In nucleotides, the CDR3 is TGTGCCAGCAGCCCCCACAGGGGTTACTACGAGCAGTACTTC. Translation gives CASSPHRGYYEQYF. The gene calls are TRBV6-6 and TRBJ2-7; 7 bases fit TRBD1. The CDR3 loop spans 14 amino acids. Germline CDR1 reads MNHNY; CDR2 reads SVGAGI (reference sequence). J lost 3 bases, V lost 6 bases, and 8 bases had no gene match.

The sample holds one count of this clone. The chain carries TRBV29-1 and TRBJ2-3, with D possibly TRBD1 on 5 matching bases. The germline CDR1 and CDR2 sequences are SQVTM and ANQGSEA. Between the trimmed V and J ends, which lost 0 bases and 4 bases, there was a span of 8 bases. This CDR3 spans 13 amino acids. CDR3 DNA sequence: TGCAGCGTTGAAGACAGGGATCCAGATACGCAGTATTTT. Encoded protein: CSVEDRDPDTQYF.

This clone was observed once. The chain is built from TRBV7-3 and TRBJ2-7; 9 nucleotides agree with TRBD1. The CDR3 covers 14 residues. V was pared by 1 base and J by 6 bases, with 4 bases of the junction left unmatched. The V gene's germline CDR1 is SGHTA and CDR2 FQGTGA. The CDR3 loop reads CASSLKQGAGEQYF. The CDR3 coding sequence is TGTGCCAGCAGCTTAAAACAGGGGGCAGGCGAGCAGTACTTC.

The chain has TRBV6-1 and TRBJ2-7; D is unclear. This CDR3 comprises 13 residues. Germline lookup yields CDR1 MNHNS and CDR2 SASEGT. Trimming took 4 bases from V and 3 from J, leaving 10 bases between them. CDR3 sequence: CASSGKWGYEQYF. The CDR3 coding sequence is TGTGCCAGCAGTGGGAAGTGGGGCTACGAGCAGTACTTC.